A single sample gave rise to the 18 T cell receptor beta chains below, sequenced in a study of blood T cell repertoires in COVID-19. The assay was immunoSEQ multiplex PCR, and TCRdb's table has in-frame clones only and misses some. Of more than 85,000 clones in the sample, approximately 80% are singletons; the top ten hold about a quarter. The sequenced material came from peripheral blood. The receptors were gathered from a human donor in a cohort sampled during active COVID-19.

V and J are TRBV20-1 and TRBJ2-3; TRBD2 aligns across 9 bases. This CDR3 region has 13 residues. The germline gives CDR1 DFQATT, CDR2 SNEGSKA (reference sequence). With 3 bases clipped from V and 5 bases from J, the junction kept 3 bases outside the gene matches. The CDR3 region has the DNA TGCAGTGCTAGTAGCGGGGGAGGAGATACGCAGTATTTT. Amino acid sequence: CSASSGGGDTQYF.

This clone was recorded only once. J is TRBJ1-1 and V is TRBV29-1; D gene unclear. CDR3 size: 13 residues. V lost 2 bases and J lost 2, with 9 bases in between. Germline V gene lookup returns CDR1 SQVTM and CDR2 ANQGSEA. The CDR3: CSVERQTNTEAFF. The CDR3 DNA follows: TGCAGCGTTGAAAGGCAGACTAACACTGAAGCTTTCTTT.

The chain carries TRBV25-1 and TRBJ2-5; no clear D gene. The CDR3 has 15 amino acids. The V end lost 3 bases, the J end lost 1 base, and 12 bases lay between the germline ends. Germline lookup yields CDR1 MGHDK and CDR2 SYGVNS. CDR3 sequence reads: CASSESTTPQETQYF. The CDR3 nucleotides read TGTGCCAGCAGTGAGTCCACTACCCCCCAAGAGACCCAGTACTTC.

The rearrangement uses TRBV21-1 and TRBJ1-5. TRBV21-1 is assigned pseudogene status. The CDR3 consists of 15 residues. The CDR3 bases are TGTGCCAGCAGCAAACGCGCGGCTAGCAATCAGCCCCAGCATTTT. It yields the protein CASSKRAASNQPQHF.

V is TRBV10-3 and J is TRBJ2-6, with 7 bases fitting TRBD1. The germline V gene has CDR1 ENHRY and CDR2 SYGVKD. The length of the CDR3 is 15 residues. J lost 0 bases, V lost 7 bases, and 3 bases had no gene match. In DNA form, the CDR3 reads TGTGCCATCAAACAGGGGCTCTCTGGGGCCAACGTCCTGACTTTC. It specifies CAIKQGLSGANVLTF.

V gene TRBV4-2 combines with J gene TRBJ2-7, with D possibly being TRBD2 (5 bases). The V gene's germline CDR1 is LGHNA and CDR2 YNFKEQ. V lost 3 bases and J 1 base, leaving 13 bases between the germline ends. The CDR3 runs to 15 residues. As DNA, the CDR3 is TGTGCCAGCAGCCAGGGTCTAGCCCTTTCCTACGAGCAGTACTTC. Encoded protein: CASSQGLALSYEQYF.

The V gene is TRBV7-2, the J gene TRBJ2-1, with D possibly being TRBD2 (5 bases). The CDR3 loop spans 17 amino acids. V was cut by 1 base and J by 7 bases, with 20 bases left in between. CDR1 is SGHTA, CDR2 FQGNSA, per germline. CDR3 loop: CASSLVGGSRFGNEQFF. In nucleotides, the CDR3 is TGTGCCAGCAGCTTAGTCGGAGGTTCCCGATTTGGAAATGAGCAGTTCTTC.

This clone was found once. The genes are TRBV10-3 and TRBJ1-5, with 9 bases identical to TRBD1. Per the germline V gene, CDR1 is ENHRY and CDR2 is SYGVKD. The CDR3 extends over 16 amino acids. The V segment lost 4 bases and the J segment 6 bases; nucleotides outside the gene matches: 10. CDR3: CAISVNPTGGGQPQHF. CDR3 nucleotide sequence: TGTGCCATCAGTGTAAATCCAACAGGGGGCGGTCAGCCCCAGCATTTT.

The chain carries TRBV2 and TRBJ1-1, with D unclear. Trimming removed 4 bases at V and 3 bases at J, with 12 bases between. Germline V gene data show CDR1 as SNHLY and CDR2 as FYNNEI. This CDR3 is built from 14 residues. The chain's CDR3 is CASSAGRWDTEAFF. CDR3 DNA: TGTGCCAGCAGTGCGGGGAGGTGGGACACTGAAGCTTTCTTT.

This clone was detected once. The chain combines TRBV19 with TRBJ2-3; the match to TRBD2 covers 11 bases. The CDR3 has 18 amino acids. V lost 9 bases, J lost 0 bases, and 14 bases stayed unmatched. CDR1 and CDR2 from the germline V gene are LNHDA and SQIVND (reference sequence). CDR3 DNA: TGTGCCAGCCAACGGGGGGGACTAGCGGTCGCTAGCACAGATACGCAGTATTTT. It is translated as CASQRGGLAVASTDTQYF.

This clone was observed a single time. The V call is TRBV2, the J call TRBJ1-1; no firm D call. The CDR3 runs 12 residues. The V end lost 7 bases, the J end lost 5 bases, and 11 bases lay between the germline ends. Per germline, CDR1 SNHLY and CDR2 FYNNEI. The CDR3 DNA reads TGTGCCAGCAATATACAGAGAACTGAAGCTTTCTTT. Residues: CASNIQRTEAFF.

This clone was detected only once. The genes are TRBV20-1 and TRBJ2-1, with 7 bases matching TRBD2. Germline lookup yields CDR1 DFQATT and CDR2 SNEGSKA (reference sequence). The CDR3 is 11 residues long. J lost 12 bases, V lost 6 bases, and 8 bases had no gene match. The CDR3 sequence is CSATGLEGQFF. The CDR3, as DNA: TGCAGTGCCACTGGACTAGAGGGGCAGTTCTTC.

This chain links TRBV18 with TRBJ1-2; D is ambiguous. V was shortened by 3 bases and J by 8 bases, with 19 bases between the two germline ends. Germline lookup yields CDR1 KGHSH and CDR2 LQKENI. The CDR3 extends over 15 amino acids. CDR3 loop: CASSPGQEVLLGYTF. The CDR3 nucleotides read TGTGCCAGCTCACCTGGGCAGGAGGTGTTGCTAGGCTACACCTTC.

The rearrangement links TRBV19 to TRBJ2-7; D unresolved. CDR3 length: 13 residues. V dropped 5 bases and J dropped 8 bases, with 16 bases sitting between them. CDR1 and CDR2 (germline): LNHDA, SQIVND (reference sequence). The CDR3 DNA is TGTGCCAGTAGTTGGGCCCGTTCCTTACAGCAGTACTTC. Amino acid sequence: CASSWARSLQQYF.

This clone was counted a single time. This chain links TRBV10-3 with TRBJ2-7; unclear D gene. Per the germline V gene, CDR1 is ENHRY and CDR2 is SYGVKD. This CDR3 region has 13 residues. Trimming took off 5 bases at V and 0 bases at J, with 8 bases between the two ends. The DNA of the CDR3 is TGTGCCATCAGTCCGACACCCTCCTACGAGCAGTACTTC. Translating gives CAISPTPSYEQYF.

As for this clone: The same CDR3 can be traced to other DNA sequences in this sample. The rearrangement links TRBV18 to TRBJ2-5, with TRBD2 as a possible D gene (6 bases). The CDR3 sequence is 13 residues long. The germline gives CDR1 KGHSH, CDR2 LQKENI. V was shortened by 1 base and J by 4 bases, with 7 bases between the two germline ends. CDR3 bases: TGTGCCAGCTCACCACGGCGGGGAGAGACCCAGTACTTC. Protein sequence: CASSPRRGETQYF.

The chain couples TRBV7-2 to TRBJ1-4; weak D call: TRBD1 (6 bases). V lost 1 base and J 11 bases, leaving 20 bases between the germline ends. The germline CDR1 and CDR2 sequences are SGHTA and FQGNSA. The CDR3 length is 16 residues. CDR3: CASSLDGQFRVNKLFF. The CDR3 nucleotides are TGTGCCAGCAGCTTAGACGGACAGTTTAGGGTGAATAAACTGTTTTTT.

The gene calls are TRBV5-1 and TRBJ2-7, with D maybe TRBD2 (7 bases). From germline, CDR1 is SGHRS and CDR2 YFSETQ. With 0 bases removed from V and 2 bases from J, the gap between germline ends came to 15 bases. The length of the CDR3 is 16 residues. CDR3 in amino acids: CASSLGLGGGPYEQYF. The CDR3 nucleotides are TGCGCCAGCAGCTTGGGGCTAGGGGGGGGACCCTACGAGCAGTACTTC.